This entry is about one T cell receptor beta chain. The antigen it recognizes is unknown. No much larger clonotype is one base removed from it; base qualities were not supplied. A second Seattle source provided samples from volunteer blood donors who had recovered from COVID-19. Each collaborating institution followed its own protocols to collect whole blood in K2EDTA tubes. For TCRbeta analysis, collaborators shipped samples in one of three forms: frozen whole blood, isolated PBMCs, or DNA extracted from either of those sample types. TCRbeta CDR3 regions were amplified from genomic DNA using the immunoSEQ Assay, a bias-controlled multiplex PCR. The original methods were these. The number of nucleated cells in each sample was estimated by amplification of reference gene primers within the assay. To quantify the absolute abundance of each unique TCRbeta CDR3 rearrangement, sequence reads were collapsed and filtered. For each sample, productive Simpson clonality was calculated as the square root of Simpson's diversity index over productive rearrangements. The clones in this table, taken by TCRdb from immuneACCESS, are in-frame only. Not every clone is retained; where verified, under half of the shortfall comes from an unresolved V gene, and the cause of the rest is unknown. That table gives V, J and clone size, and the DNA gave D and trimming. The sample contains approximately 240,000 clones, roughly 88% of them found a single time. The ten largest clones capture 2.1% of the sample.

This record comes from a study of blood T cell repertoires in COVID-19 (dated by TCRdb to the early 2020s). Notes on the research overall: Samples covering the acute and convalescent phases of COVID-19 were provided by collaborators in the United States, Italy and Spain. The material from the prospective study consisted of cDNA or gDNA derived from T cells, B-cell-depleted T cells, or PBMCs. The repertoires were released in a freely available public database intended as a resource for research on the immune response to SARS-CoV-2. Samples came from the ongoing ImmuneRACE study (first 160 participants) plus 1,254 subjects from 6 global collaborators. HLA class I and class II types, where available, came from metadata supplied by the sample provider rather than from assay-based typing. The dataset comprised deeply sampled blood TCRbeta repertoires from subjects exposed to, actively infected with, or recovered from COVID-19. The sample metadata nearly always contained a de-identified subject ID, COVID-19 status, age in years and sex.

What the study reported, not specific to this receptor: Clinical and demographic metadata were provided uncurated, with the amount varying by source and participant.

The sample taken for sequencing was peripheral blood. The TCR was taken from a middle-aged woman who had recovered from COVID-19.

The DNA is TGTGCCTGGAAGGCGGGGGGCAATGAGCAGTTCTTC. Its product reads: CAWKAGGNEQFF. This chain is built from TRBV30 and TRBJ2-1, and 8 junction bases match TRBD2. Sequences GTSNPN (CDR1) and SVGIG (CDR2) are obtained from the germline V gene (reference sequence). From the cysteine up to the phenylalanine, the CDR3 has a length of 12 residues. The only DNA kept is the CDR3, 36 bases in frame from the first base. The germline V end is reduced by 4 bases and the J end by 6 bases; junction bases left unmatched: 2.